Below, 3 T cell receptor beta chains from the same sample are listed, as sequenced in a study of blood T cell repertoires in COVID-19 (TCRdb year 2020). Libraries were prepared through the immunoSEQ multiplex PCR assay. TCRdb's version of the immuneACCESS table is confined to in-frame rearrangements and falls short of the full clone set. An unresolved V gene accounts for under half of the shortfall where checked; the remainder is of unknown origin. The sample table contains approximately 180,000 clones; only one count was recorded for 75% to 90% of them. The ten largest clones capture roughly 6% of the sample. The sample was PBMCs or T cells enriched from blood (not recorded which). The receptor source for this set is a man aged 40-49 years who had recovered from COVID-19.

In nucleotides, the CDR3 is TGTGCCAGCAGCACCGGGACTAGCGGGGTGACGCAGTATTTT. It encodes CASSTGTSGVTQYF. V usage is TRBV13 and J usage is TRBJ2-3; 13 nucleotides agree with TRBD2. CDR3 length: 14 residues. The V gene's germline CDR1 is PRHDT and CDR2 FYEKMQ (reference sequence). V was pared by 5 bases and J by 9 bases, with 5 bases of the junction left unmatched.

The chain is built from TRBV7-9 and TRBJ2-1, with 8 nucleotides matching TRBD2. The CDR3 is 14 residues long. Germline lookup yields CDR1 SEHNR and CDR2 FQNEAQ (reference sequence). V lost 7 bases to trimming and J lost 4 bases; unmatched junction nucleotides: 6. The CDR3 DNA is TGTGCCAGCACTACTAGCGGACTATACAATGAGCAGTTCTTC. Its protein product is CASTTSGLYNEQFF.

The chain recombines TRBV7-9 with TRBJ2-1; D unclear. V lost 4 bases to trimming and J lost 10 bases, with 17 bases between them. Germline values: CDR1 SEHNR, CDR2 FQNEAQ (reference sequence). This CDR3 has 14 amino acids. The CDR3 protein is CASSSLTVLGEQFF. CDR3 coding DNA: TGTGCCAGCAGCTCTCTTACTGTCCTCGGGGAGCAGTTCTTC.